Below, 17 T cell receptor beta chains from the same sample are listed, as sequenced in a study of brain T cells in children with intractable seizures. Clones were sequenced by immunoSEQ multiplex PCR, and TCRdb holds only the in-frame ones, with some missing. The top ten clones hold 20% to 25% of a sample with around 80,000 clones, approximately 89% of them seen once. Sequencing was performed on peripheral blood, taken at surgery. The origin of the receptors is a girl aged 2-10 years with Rasmussen encephalitis and intractable seizures.

This chain connects TRBV2 to TRBJ2-7; TRBD2 agrees at 8 bases. CDR3 length: 15 amino acids. Germline assignment: CDR1 SNHLY and CDR2 FYNNEI. Trimming at V came to 2 bases and at J to 2 bases, leaving 5 bases not matched to a gene. The CDR3 reads CASSETAGDAYEQYF. CDR3 DNA: TGTGCCAGCAGTGAAACAGCGGGAGATGCCTACGAGCAGTACTTC. The full variable domain, rest sourced from reference TRBV2 and TRBJ2-7, is EPEVTQTPSHQVTQMGQEVILRCVPISNHLYFYWYRQILGQKVEFLVSFYNNEISEKSEIFDDQFSVERPDGSNFTLKIRSTKLEDSAMYFCASSETAGDAYEQYFGPGTRLTVT.

The chain combines TRBV6-5 with TRBJ1-2; D might be TRBD1 (5 bases). The V gene's germline CDR1 is MNHEY and CDR2 SVGAGI. The CDR3 runs 15 residues. V lost 0 bases and J 2 bases, leaving 10 bases between the germline ends. The CDR3 loop reads CASSYSPGRNYGYTF. As DNA, the CDR3 is TGTGCCAGCAGTTACTCCCCGGGACGGAACTATGGCTACACCTTC.

The chain is built from TRBV5-1 and TRBJ2-2; D remains unclear. The CDR3 contains 16 residues. CDR1 SGHRS and CDR2 YFSETQ come from the germline V gene. V gave up 0 bases and J gave up 0 bases, with 9 bases separating them. The CDR3 DNA reads as TGCGCCAGCAGCTTGGATTCTCGGCCGAACACCGGGGAGCTGTTTTTT. Translation gives CASSLDSRPNTGELFF. Filled out from reference TRBV5-1 and TRBJ2-2, the complete variable domain reads KAGVTQTPRYLIKTRGQQVTLSCSPISGHRSVSWYQQTPGQGLQFLFEYFSETQRNKGNFPGRFSGRQFSNSRSEMNVSTLELGDSALYLCASSLDSRPNTGELFFGEGSRLTVL.

V usage is TRBV25-1 and J usage is TRBJ2-7; D is possibly TRBD2 (5 bases). Trimming removed 7 bases from V and 0 bases from J, with 10 bases in between. The length of the CDR3 is 13 residues. Germline CDR1 and CDR2: MGHDK and SYGVNS. The CDR3, as DNA: TGTGCCAGCATTTCTGGGAGCTCCTACGAGCAGTACTTC. Translated, it gives CASISGSSYEQYF.

The chain joins TRBV5-1 to TRBJ1-1, with D possibly being TRBD1 (5 bases). Germline-derived CDR1 and CDR2 are SGHRS and YFSETQ. Trimming stripped 1 base from V and 1 base from J, with 5 bases between. This CDR3 spans 13 amino acids. The CDR3 sequence: CASSLTGNTEAFF. The DNA of the CDR3 is TGCGCCAGCAGCTTGACAGGGAACACTGAAGCTTTCTTT.

The rearrangement links TRBV5-1 to TRBJ2-7, with TRBD1 matching over 9 bases. Germline V gene lookup returns CDR1 SGHRS and CDR2 YFSETQ. The CDR3 has 14 amino acids. Trimming at V came to 1 base and at J to 2 bases, leaving 1 base not matched to a gene. This chain's CDR3 is CASSLRQGAYEQYF. CDR3 in DNA: TGCGCCAGCAGCTTGCGACAGGGGGCCTACGAGCAGTACTTC. Drawing the rest from reference TRBV5-1 and TRBJ2-7, the complete variable domain is KAGVTQTPRYLIKTRGQQVTLSCSPISGHRSVSWYQQTPGQGLQFLFEYFSETQRNKGNFPGRFSGRQFSNSRSEMNVSTLELGDSALYLCASSLRQGAYEQYFGPGTRLTVT.

J is TRBJ1-2 and V is TRBV7-2; D uncertain. V was clipped by 2 bases and J by 4 bases, with 5 bases between them. There are 12 residues in the CDR3. The germline CDR1 and CDR2 sequences are SGHTA and FQGNSA. CDR3 coding DNA: TGTGCCAGCAGCTTAATGGGCTATGGCTACACCTTC. Its protein product is CASSLMGYGYTF.

The chain has TRBV7-9 and TRBJ2-5; the D is unclear. The CDR3 runs to 13 residues. CDR1 is SEHNR, CDR2 FQNEAQ, per germline (reference sequence). The V end lost 1 base, the J end lost 5 bases, and 8 bases lay between the germline ends. The CDR3 region has the DNA TGTGCCAGCAGCTTAGACCCGAGGGAGACCCAGTACTTC. As protein: CASSLDPRETQYF.

By frequency in the sample, this clone is medium-sized. This chain uses TRBV6-6 with TRBJ2-7, with D maybe TRBD1 (6 bases). The germline CDR1 and CDR2 sequences are MNHNY and SVGAGI (reference sequence). The CDR3 consists of 14 residues. V lost 7 bases, J lost 2 bases, and 15 bases lay in between. CDR3 loop: CASNAEDRPYEQYF. CDR3 in DNA: TGTGCCAGCAACGCCGAAGACAGGCCCTACGAGCAGTACTTC.

This clone has a single count. The J gene is TRBJ1-1, the V gene TRBV25-1, with D hard to call. Germline CDR1 is MGHDK and CDR2 is SYGVNS. The CDR3 totals 13 residues. The V end lost 1 base, the J end lost 2 bases, and 5 bases lay between the germline ends. The CDR3 spells CASSELPNTEAFF. CDR3 nucleotides: TGTGCCAGCAGTGAATTGCCCAACACTGAAGCTTTCTTT.

The sample holds one count of this clone. The V and J genes are TRBV11-2 and TRBJ1-4; D is possibly TRBD1 (5 bases). CDR1 and CDR2 from the germline V gene are SGHAT and FQNNGV. The CDR3 extends over 17 amino acids. Trimming pared 1 base from V and 6 bases from J, leaving 18 bases between. The CDR3 reads CASSLVPLPGPHEKLFF. The CDR3, as DNA: TGTGCCAGCAGCTTAGTGCCTCTACCGGGACCGCATGAAAAACTGTTTTTT. The full variable domain, completed using reference TRBV11-2 and TRBJ1-4, is EAGVAQSPRYKIIEKRQSVAFWCNPISGHATLYWYQQILGQGPKLLIQFQNNGVVDDSQLPKDRFSAERLKGVDSTLKIQPAKLEDSAVYLCASSLVPLPGPHEKLFFGSGTQLSVL.

This chain uses TRBV28 with TRBJ1-2; 11 bases fit TRBD1. This CDR3 comprises 14 residues. Unmatched junction bases numbered 6, after V lost 6 bases and J lost 6 bases. Germline-derived CDR1 and CDR2 are MDHEN and SYDVKM. The CDR3 nucleotides read TGTGCCAGCAGGAGGACAGGGGGCAACGATGGCTACACCTTC. Encoded protein: CASRRTGGNDGYTF.

The rearrangement uses TRBV2 and TRBJ1-5; D not certain. Germline V CDR1 and CDR2: SNHLY, FYNNEI. CDR3 length: 17 amino acids. V lost 1 base to trimming and J lost 4 bases, with 17 bases between them. CDR3 in amino acids: CASSEVYPPGLNQPQHF. As DNA, the CDR3 is TGTGCCAGCAGTGAAGTCTACCCCCCGGGGTTGAATCAGCCCCAGCATTTT.

This sequence joins TRBV28 and TRBJ1-2, with a weak D call TRBD1 (5 bases). Germline CDR1 and CDR2: MDHEN and SYDVKM. The ends were cut back, 2 bases at V and 0 bases at J, with 10 bases in the middle. The CDR3 extends over 15 amino acids. CDR3 sequence reads: CASSLGGRPNYGYTF. CDR3 DNA: TGTGCCAGCAGTTTAGGGGGAAGACCTAACTATGGCTACACCTTC.

This sequence joins TRBV18 and TRBJ1-1; D is possibly TRBD1 (6 bases). Germline loops: CDR1 KGHSH, CDR2 LQKENI. The CDR3 sequence is 14 residues long. Trimming took 3 bases from V and 2 from J, leaving 10 bases between them. CDR3 amino acids: CASSPLDRNTEAFF. The CDR3 DNA reads as TGTGCCAGCTCACCCCTGGACAGAAACACTGAAGCTTTCTTT.

The chain carries TRBV28 and TRBJ1-6; unclear D gene. The germline V and J ends were trimmed by 3 bases and 0 bases, with 6 bases remaining between them. This CDR3 contains 15 residues. Germline V CDR1 and CDR2: MDHEN, SYDVKM. Written as DNA, the CDR3 is TGTGCCAGCAGTTTTGAGAGCTCCTATAATTCACCCCTCCACTTT. Amino acids: CASSFESSYNSPLHF.

The chain links TRBV29-1 to TRBJ1-1; TRBD1 might be the D (5 bases). Trimming left V 4 bases short and J 1 base short, with 10 bases between. Per the germline V gene, CDR1 is SQVTM and CDR2 is ANQGSEA. CDR3 size: 13 residues. Written as DNA, the CDR3 is TGCAGCGTTGGGTCAGGGCAGAACACTGAAGCTTTCTTT. As protein: CSVGSGQNTEAFF.